The 3 T cell receptor beta chains below all came from one sample that was sequenced in a study of CD8 T cells in ankylosing spondylitis. The antigens of these receptors remain unknown. Study results and limitations: About 8 highly homologous variants made up a TCR beta motif that seemed to typify ankylosing spondylitis blood.

TCRdb re-called the 5' RACE reads with MiXCR, one entry per CDR3 protein. The top ten hold about 16% of the sample, which has 300,000 to 400,000 distinct CDR3 sequences, about 20% seen once. The sample taken for sequencing was blood, either unsorted or a sorted T cell fraction (not recorded which). These receptor sequences come from a male donor with ankylosing spondylitis.

The chain is built from TRBV11-3 and TRBJ2-1, with D uncertain. CDR1 is SGHNT and CDR2 is YENEEA in the germline V gene. With 0 bases removed from V and 8 bases from J, the gap between germline ends came to 2 bases. This CDR3 comprises 11 residues. The CDR3 reads CASSLDHEQFF. Written as DNA, the CDR3 is TGTGCCAGCAGCTTAGACCATGAGCAGTTCTTC.

A remark on this clonotype: The germline gene is not matched at one end of the junction; a read error may be the cause. The rearrangement joins TRBV4-1 to TRBJ1-2; 7 bases fit TRBD1. Germline CDR1 MGHRA, CDR2 YSYEKL. CDR3 length equals 14 residues. CDR3 loop: CAGSQGRQGYGYTF. Written as DNA, the CDR3 is TGCGCCGGCAGCCAAGGGCGACAGGGCTATGGCTACACCTTC.

This chain links TRBV7-2 with TRBJ2-5; tentatively, D is TRBD2 (7 bases). The CDR3 is made up of 13 amino acids. Germline V gene sequence: CDR1 SGHTA, CDR2 FQGNSA. Trimming pared 8 bases from V and 6 bases from J, leaving 16 bases between. This CDR3 reads CASSSGGQQTQYF. The CDR3 DNA is TGTGCCAGCTCCTCCGGGGGGCAACAGACCCAGTACTTC.